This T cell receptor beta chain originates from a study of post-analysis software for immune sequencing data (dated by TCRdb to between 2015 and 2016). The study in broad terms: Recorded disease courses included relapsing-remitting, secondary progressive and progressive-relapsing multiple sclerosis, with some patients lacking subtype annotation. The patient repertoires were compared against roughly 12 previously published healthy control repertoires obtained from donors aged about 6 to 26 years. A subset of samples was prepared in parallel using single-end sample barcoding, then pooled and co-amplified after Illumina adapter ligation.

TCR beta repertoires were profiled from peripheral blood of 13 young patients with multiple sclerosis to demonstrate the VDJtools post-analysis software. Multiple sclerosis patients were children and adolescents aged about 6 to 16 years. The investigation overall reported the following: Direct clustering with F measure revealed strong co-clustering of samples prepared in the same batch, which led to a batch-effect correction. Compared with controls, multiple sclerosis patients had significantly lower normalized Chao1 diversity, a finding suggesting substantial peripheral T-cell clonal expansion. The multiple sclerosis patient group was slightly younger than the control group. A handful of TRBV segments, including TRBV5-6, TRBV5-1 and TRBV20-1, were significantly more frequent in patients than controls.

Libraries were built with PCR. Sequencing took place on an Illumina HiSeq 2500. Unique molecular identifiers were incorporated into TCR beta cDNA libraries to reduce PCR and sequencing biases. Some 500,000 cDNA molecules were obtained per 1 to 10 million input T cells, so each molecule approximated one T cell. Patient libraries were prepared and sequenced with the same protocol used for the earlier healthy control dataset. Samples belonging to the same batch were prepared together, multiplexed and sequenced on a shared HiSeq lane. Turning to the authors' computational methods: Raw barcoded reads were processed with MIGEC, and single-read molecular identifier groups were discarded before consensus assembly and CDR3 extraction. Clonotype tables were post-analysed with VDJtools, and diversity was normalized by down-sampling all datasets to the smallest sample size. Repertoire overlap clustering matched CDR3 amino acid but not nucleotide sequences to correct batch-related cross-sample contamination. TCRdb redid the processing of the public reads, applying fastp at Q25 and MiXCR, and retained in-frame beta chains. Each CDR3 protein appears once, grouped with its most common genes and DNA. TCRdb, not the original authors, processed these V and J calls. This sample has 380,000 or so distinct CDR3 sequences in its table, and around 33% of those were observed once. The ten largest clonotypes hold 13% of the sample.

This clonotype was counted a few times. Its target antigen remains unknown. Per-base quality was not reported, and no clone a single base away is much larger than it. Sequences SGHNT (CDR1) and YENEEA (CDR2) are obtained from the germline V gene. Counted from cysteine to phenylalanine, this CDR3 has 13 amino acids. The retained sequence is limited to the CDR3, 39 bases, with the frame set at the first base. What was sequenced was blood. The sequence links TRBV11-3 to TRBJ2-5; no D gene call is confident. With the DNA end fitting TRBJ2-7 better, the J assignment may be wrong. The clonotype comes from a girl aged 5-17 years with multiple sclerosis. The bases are TGTGCCAGCAGCTTAGATTTAGGGTACGAGCAGTACTTC. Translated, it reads CASSLDLGYEQYF.